This TCR beta chain is from a study of T cell responses to AZD1222 COVID-19 vaccine. This CDR3 is 17 amino acids long. Germline loops: CDR1 SGHTA, CDR2 FQGTGA. V trimming: 5 bases; J trimming: 4 bases; junction bases outside the gene matches: 11. The protocol was immunoSEQ multiplex PCR, while the TCRdb copy is restricted to in-frame clones and leaves out a portion. The repertoire has 100,000 to 150,000 clones, 93% of them found once; the top ten carry 5.4%. In its sample, this clone was seen once. The source was peripheral blood, collected on day 0 of AZD1222 vaccination. This receptor was obtained from an adult in good health. V gene TRBV7-3 combines with J gene TRBJ2-5; 12 nucleotides agree with TRBD1. The CDR3 loop is CASSPFSGTGGRETQYF. The DNA of the CDR3 is TGTGCCAGCAGCCCGTTTTCCGGGACAGGGGGCAGAGAGACCCAGTACTTC.